This passage covers 32 T cell receptor beta chains from one sample sequenced in a study of blood T cell repertoires in COVID-19. TCRdb's copy holds only in-frame clones and misses some; the assay was immunoSEQ multiplex PCR. There are 280,000 or so clones in the sample; approximately 83% occur only once, and approximately 10% lies in the top ten. The sample taken for sequencing was peripheral blood. The receptors originated from a woman in her forties or fifties who had recovered from COVID-19.

The rearrangement links TRBV3-1 (or the pseudogene TRBV3-2) to TRBJ2-7; 8 bases are a match to TRBD1. The CDR3 runs 15 residues. CDR1 and CDR2 (germline): LGHDT, YNNKEL (reference sequence). V was pared by 4 bases and J by 2 bases, with 7 bases of the junction left unmatched. CDR3 nucleotide sequence: TGTGCCAGCAGCCCGGGGACAGGTCATCCCTACGAGCAGTACTTC. Translating gives CASSPGTGHPYEQYF.

The chain couples TRBV29-1 to TRBJ1-2; weak D call: TRBD1 (6 bases). This CDR3 spans 11 amino acids. Germline CDR1 reads SQVTM; CDR2 reads ANQGSEA. Trimming pared 5 bases from V and 8 bases from J, leaving 12 bases between. The CDR3 region has the DNA TGCAGCGTTCGGGGGGCTCAAGGCTACACCTTC. Translation: CSVRGAQGYTF.

Concerning this clone itself: Its ends do not fully match the called genes, so a read error is possible. The CDR3 region has the DNA TGTGCCAGCAGCTTCAACCGAAGGACTAGCGAGCGCCTTGGAGAGGACTTC. Translating gives CASSFNRRTSERLGEDF. The chain links TRBV28 to TRBJ2-7; 9 bases line up with TRBD2. Germline lookup yields CDR1 MDHEN and CDR2 SYDVKM. The CDR3 is 17 amino acids.

The CDR3 region is CASQVGANVLTF. CDR3 DNA sequence: TGTGCCAGCCAGGTTGGGGCCAACGTCCTGACTTTC. The chain uses TRBV28 and TRBJ2-6; no clear D. Deletions cut 8 bases from V and 3 bases from J, with 5 bases between. The germline CDR1 and CDR2 sequences are MDHEN and SYDVKM. The CDR3 totals 12 residues.

The rearrangement uses TRBV19 and TRBJ2-3; TRBD2 agrees at 9 bases. CDR3 size: 17 residues. The V and J ends lost 3 bases and 0 bases, in that order; junction bases with no gene match: 7. Germline values: CDR1 LNHDA, CDR2 SQIVND (reference sequence). The chain's CDR3 is CASSMRIAGASTDTQYF. The CDR3, as DNA: TGTGCCAGTAGTATGAGAATAGCGGGAGCTAGCACAGATACGCAGTATTTT.

This chain links TRBV3-1 (or the pseudogene TRBV3-2) with TRBJ1-2; TRBD1 agrees at 9 bases. The junction had 12 bases not matched to a gene; V was cut back by 1 base and J by 3 bases. CDR3 length: 18 residues. CDR1 and CDR2 (germline): LGHDT, YNNKEL (reference sequence). The CDR3 DNA sequence: TGTGCCAGCAGCCAAGGTTGGGACAGGGCAGCCCCTGACTATGGCTACACCTTC. Translated: CASSQGWDRAAPDYGYTF.

The chain carries TRBV5-5 and TRBJ2-7, with D possibly being TRBD1 (5 bases). The CDR3 length is 13 residues. Per germline, CDR1 SGHKS and CDR2 YYEKEE (reference sequence). With 0 bases removed from V and 6 bases from J, the gap between germline ends came to 10 bases. CDR3 DNA: TGTGCCAGCAGCTTGGGGGTCCAGGGCGAGCAGTACTTC. This encodes CASSLGVQGEQYF.

The J gene is TRBJ2-2, the V gene TRBV19; 7 positions agree with TRBD2. The germline V gene encodes CDR1 LNHDA and CDR2 SQIVND (reference sequence). The trim removed 3 bases at V and 7 bases at J, leaving 5 bases unmatched. The CDR3 totals 14 residues. CDR3 in amino acids: CASSIGLELGELFF. The CDR3 nucleotides are TGTGCCAGTAGTATCGGACTAGAGCTCGGGGAGCTGTTTTTT. The complete variable domain, with remaining parts taken from reference TRBV19 and TRBJ2-2, reads DGGITQSPKYLFRKEGQNVTLSCEQNLNHDAMYWYRQDPGQGLRLIYYSQIVNDFQKGDIAEGYSVSREKKESFPLTVTSAQKNPTAFYLCASSIGLELGELFFGEGSRLTVL.

The chain uses TRBV5-1 and TRBJ2-7, with 7 bases matching TRBD1. The junction had 1 base not matched to a gene; V was cut back by 2 bases and J by 5 bases. Germline V gives CDR1 SGHRS, CDR2 YFSETQ. This CDR3 is 12 amino acids long. Here the CDR3 DNA reads TGCGCCAGCAGCTTACAGGGGAACGAGCAGTACTTC. Residues: CASSLQGNEQYF.

This chain's CDR3 is CSAGQGVLEQYF. The CDR3 nucleotides read TGCAGCGCCGGACAGGGGGTTTTGGAGCAGTACTTC. The chain couples TRBV29-1 to TRBJ2-7; TRBD1 aligns across 10 bases. The CDR3 is 12 amino acids. The germline V gene encodes CDR1 SQVTM and CDR2 ANQGSEA. V trimming: 7 bases; J trimming: 7 bases; junction bases outside the gene matches: 7.

The rearrangement links TRBV4-1 to TRBJ2-5; a weak D match, TRBD1 (6 bases). The V gene lost 1 base and the J gene lost 2 bases, with 14 bases spanning the gap. The length of the CDR3 is 16 residues. Germline CDR1 MGHRA, CDR2 YSYEKL. CDR3 amino acids: CASSQVGQGLQETQYF. The CDR3 DNA reads TGCGCCAGCAGCCAAGTCGGGCAGGGGCTACAAGAGACCCAGTACTTC.

This chain uses TRBV6-1 with TRBJ2-7; 8 nucleotides line up with TRBD1. The CDR3 runs 16 residues. Trimming cost V 2 bases and J 2 bases; bases outside gene matches: 8. Germline lookup yields CDR1 MNHNS and CDR2 SASEGT. CDR3 sequence: CASSESGQGNPYEQYF. CDR3 sequence (DNA): TGTGCCAGCAGTGAAAGCGGACAGGGCAACCCCTACGAGCAGTACTTC.

The V gene is TRBV19, the J gene TRBJ1-2; D remains ambiguous. The V end was cut by 9 bases, the J end by 7 bases, with 24 bases between. The length of the CDR3 is 15 residues. Per the germline V gene, CDR1 is LNHDA and CDR2 is SQIVND (reference sequence). CDR3 in amino acids: CASSAAGSTSPGYTF. The DNA for the CDR3 is TGTGCCAGCAGTGCGGCGGGCAGCACTTCTCCTGGCTACACCTTC.

Worth noting for this clone: Other DNA sequences within the sample encode an identical CDR3. V usage is TRBV20-1 and J usage is TRBJ1-1; D not certain. The CDR3 sequence is 11 residues long. V lost 6 bases, J lost 0 bases, and 5 bases lay in between. Germline CDR1 DFQATT, CDR2 SNEGSKA (reference sequence). Here the CDR3 reads CSARMNTEAFF. The DNA for the CDR3 is TGCAGTGCGCGCATGAACACTGAAGCTTTCTTT.

The chain is built from TRBV5-8 and TRBJ1-5; unclear D gene. Trimming shortened V by 5 bases and J by 3 bases, and 21 bases separated the two germline ends. Germline V CDR1 and CDR2: SGHTS, YDEGEE. The CDR3 sequence is 17 residues long. CDR3 DNA: TGTGCCAGCAGTGGCGGGCTGGGAACGGGGATCAATCAGCCCCAGCATTTT. Protein product: CASSGGLGTGINQPQHF. The full variable domain, with the rest looked up from reference TRBV5-8 and TRBJ1-5, is EAGVTQSPTHLIKTRGQQATLRCSPISGHTSVYWYQQALGLGLQFLLWYDEGEERNRGNFPPRFSGRQFPNYSSELNVNALELEDSALYLCASSGGLGTGINQPQHFGDGTRLSIL.

On this clone itself: One end of the junction varies from germline; a read error may be responsible. The CDR3 DNA is TGTGTCAGCAGGGAAACAGGGGTTGTCGAAAAACTGTTTTTT. It encodes CVSRETGVVEKLFF. V and J are TRBV28 and TRBJ1-4; TRBD1 matches 7 bases. This CDR3 has 14 residues. Germline V gene lookup returns CDR1 MDHEN and CDR2 SYDVKM.

The chain employs TRBV19 and TRBJ2-3; 7 nucleotides line up with TRBD2. Germline V gene sequence: CDR1 LNHDA, CDR2 SQIVND (reference sequence). V lost 1 base and J lost 2; bases outside the gene matches: 12. CDR3 length: 18 residues. The CDR3 region is CASSIVGWRESDTDTQYF. The CDR3 DNA is TGTGCCAGTAGTATAGTCGGGTGGCGGGAGTCTGACACAGATACGCAGTATTTT.

The chain has TRBV5-5 and TRBJ1-1; TRBD1 agrees at 9 bases. V dropped 4 bases and J dropped 3; count of bases not matched to a gene: 7. Germline loops: CDR1 SGHKS, CDR2 YYEKEE (reference sequence). The CDR3 spans 15 residues. The CDR3 loop is CASSRGQGAYTEAFF. CDR3 bases: TGTGCCAGCAGCAGGGGACAGGGAGCCTACACTGAAGCTTTCTTT.

This clone was counted a few times. The chain combines TRBV5-1 with TRBJ2-1; 8 bases agree with TRBD1. The CDR3 sequence is 15 residues long. Germline lookup yields CDR1 SGHRS and CDR2 YFSETQ. With 9 bases clipped from V and 8 bases from J, the junction kept 16 bases outside the gene matches. The CDR3 nucleotides are TGCGCCACGCGGAGGGGGGACAGGCTTCGCGATGAGCAGTTCTTC. This sequence encodes CATRRGDRLRDEQFF.

The genes are TRBV4-2 and TRBJ2-7, with TRBD2 matching 9 bases. The J segment lost 2 bases and the V segment lost 1 base, leaving 9 bases of the junction unmatched. CDR1 is LGHNA and CDR2 is YNFKEQ in the germline V gene. CDR3 length equals 17 residues. CDR3 sequence (DNA): TGTGCCAGCAGCCAAGCCCGGACTAGCGAAATAGCCTACGAGCAGTACTTC. It specifies CASSQARTSEIAYEQYF.

V usage is TRBV5-1 and J usage is TRBJ1-6, with D perhaps matching TRBD1 (5 bases). Germline V gene sequence: CDR1 SGHRS, CDR2 YFSETQ. V was shortened by 6 bases and J by 10 bases, with 20 bases between the two germline ends. The length of the CDR3 is 15 residues. CDR3 coding DNA: TGCGCCAGCAAGGACACAGCTTCCCCCAGATCACCCCTCCACTTT. Protein product: CASKDTASPRSPLHF.

The chain employs TRBV11-3 and TRBJ2-2; D may be TRBD2 (5 bases). The germline CDR1 and CDR2 sequences are SGHNT and YENEEA. V was shortened by 4 bases and J by 6 bases, with 12 bases between the two germline ends. The CDR3 runs to 14 residues. CDR3 amino acids: CASSSPGGSGELFF. The CDR3, as DNA: TGTGCCAGCAGCTCCCCCGGAGGCTCCGGGGAGCTGTTTTTT.

A note on this clone: The same CDR3 is also encoded by other DNA sequences in this sample. The gene calls are TRBV28 and TRBJ1-1, with a tentative D call TRBD1 (6 bases). Germline lookup yields CDR1 MDHEN and CDR2 SYDVKM. Trimming cost V 3 bases and J 5 bases, with 13 bases left between them. The CDR3 extends over 14 amino acids. CDR3 DNA: TGTGCCAGCAGTTTTCGCGGGGGGCGTACTGAAGCTTTCTTT. Translated: CASSFRGGRTEAFF.

V and J are TRBV3-1 (or the pseudogene TRBV3-2) and TRBJ2-1; TRBD2 is a possible D gene (5 bases). The length of the CDR3 is 15 residues. Per the germline V gene, CDR1 is LGHDT and CDR2 is YNNKEL (reference sequence). Trimming removed 4 bases from V and 5 bases from J, with 15 bases in between. In nucleotides, the CDR3 is TGTGCCAGCAGCCCCCCTCGGGGTAACGACAATGAGCAGTTCTTC. Its protein product is CASSPPRGNDNEQFF.

The V gene is TRBV19, the J gene TRBJ1-5; D is possibly TRBD1 (6 bases). There are 14 residues in the CDR3. Trimming cost V 9 bases and J 2 bases, with 14 bases left between them. Germline V CDR1 and CDR2: LNHDA, SQIVND (reference sequence). CDR3: CASMGALGNQPQHF. The CDR3 DNA reads TGTGCCAGCATGGGGGCGTTGGGCAATCAGCCCCAGCATTTT. Supplemented by reference TRBV19 and TRBJ1-5, the full variable domain reads DGGITQSPKYLFRKEGQNVTLSCEQNLNHDAMYWYRQDPGQGLRLIYYSQIVNDFQKGDIAEGYSVSREKKESFPLTVTSAQKNPTAFYLCASMGALGNQPQHFGDGTRLSIL.

This rearrangement joins TRBV3-1 (or the pseudogene TRBV3-2) to TRBJ2-4, with 8 nucleotides matching TRBD2. CDR3 length equals 18 residues. Trimming at V came to 4 bases and at J to 0 bases, leaving 11 bases not matched to a gene. Germline CDR1 is LGHDT and CDR2 is YNNKEL (reference sequence). The CDR3 loop is CASSPQVGGGLAKNIQYF. CDR3 sequence (DNA): TGTGCCAGCAGCCCCCAAGTGGGCGGGGGGCTAGCCAAAAACATTCAGTACTTC.

V usage is TRBV5-5 and J usage is TRBJ1-3, with a tentative D call TRBD1 (5 bases). Per the germline V gene, CDR1 is SGHKS and CDR2 is YYEKEE (reference sequence). The length of the CDR3 is 14 residues. V was cut by 3 bases and J by 4 bases, with 11 bases left in between. Here the CDR3 reads CASSYPGLGNTIYF. The CDR3 nucleotides are TGTGCCAGCAGCTACCCAGGGTTAGGAAACACCATATATTTT.

This chain connects TRBV21-1 to TRBJ1-1. TRBV21-1 is deemed a pseudogene. The CDR3 totals 13 residues. This CDR3 is CASRERSNTEAFF. In DNA, the CDR3 is TGTGCCAGCAGAGAGCGTTCGAACACTGAAGCTTTCTTT.

This chain connects TRBV10-3 to TRBJ2-7; the match to TRBD1 covers 7 bases. V lost 5 bases, J lost 2 bases, and 12 bases stayed unmatched. This CDR3 comprises 16 residues. Germline lookup yields CDR1 ENHRY and CDR2 SYGVKD. CDR3 in DNA: TGTGCCATCAGTCCCTCGGACAGGTTGTCGGCCTACGAGCAGTACTTC. Translating gives CAISPSDRLSAYEQYF.

This clone was counted once. V and J are TRBV27 and TRBJ2-1, with a possible D match to TRBD2 (6 bases). The CDR3 runs 13 residues. From germline, CDR1 is MNHEY and CDR2 SMNVEV (reference sequence). Trimming shortened V by 11 bases and J by 6 bases, and 17 bases separated the two germline ends. The CDR3 nucleotides are TGTGCCCCTGGGCGGGATACCGCCAATGAGCAGTTCTTC. Residues: CAPGRDTANEQFF.

V and J are TRBV6-6 and TRBJ1-2; 7 bases agree with TRBD1. The CDR3 has 15 residues. Germline CDR1 reads MNHNY; CDR2 reads SVGAGI (reference sequence). V lost 2 bases, J lost 2 bases, and 5 bases stayed unmatched. The CDR3 loop reads CASSYRQGRNYGYTF. CDR3 DNA sequence: TGTGCCAGCAGTTACAGACAGGGCAGGAACTATGGCTACACCTTC.

This chain connects TRBV7-2 to TRBJ2-7; 11 bases agree with TRBD1. This CDR3 is 14 amino acids long. Germline loops: CDR1 SGHTA, CDR2 FQGNSA. J was trimmed by 6 bases and V by 5 bases; bases with no gene match: 6. The DNA of the CDR3 is TGTGCCAGCAGCCGGGACAGGGGGACGGGCGAGCAGTACTTC. This codes for CASSRDRGTGEQYF.